Listed below are T cell receptor beta chains from one sample, sequenced in a study of T-cell memory formation after mild COVID-19. Via MiXCR, TCRdb re-called the 5' RACE reads, giving one row per CDR3 protein. The sample includes about 290,000 distinct CDR3 sequences, 15% of them seen just once. The sequenced material came from PBMCs or a T cell subset sorted from them (not recorded which). The receptors were sampled from a man in his late teens or twenties who had mild COVID-19 (a few samples of this study predate the infection). Cell type and time point are not known. Each CDR3 is given without its conserved first and last residue.

V gene	J gene	CDR3 protein
TRBV10-3	TRBJ1-5	AISESAGHSNQPQH
TRBV7-8	TRBJ2-7	ASSLGTGPYEQY
TRBV18	TRBJ1-3	ASSPGANSGNTIY
TRBV11-1	TRBJ1-4	ASATNEKLF
TRBV7-9	TRBJ2-7	ASSVGSYEQY
TRBV27	TRBJ2-3	ASRASGLTDTQY
TRBV20-1	TRBJ2-3	SARDFLASSTDTQY
TRBV20-1	TRBJ2-1	SARGSAAYNEQF
TRBV29-1	TRBJ2-5	SVVVGGGETQY
TRBV5-1	TRBJ1-1	ASSLNRGLNTEAF
TRBV20-1	TRBJ1-2	SAHSGVGSYGYT
TRBV6-6	TRBJ1-3	ASSSGAGNTIY